The source of this T cell receptor (beta chain) is a study of cytomegalovirus exposure and HLA in healthy donors. Use of 60 Vbeta and 13 Jbeta primers characterized the PCR. TCRdb keeps only in-frame clones here, not all; method: immunoSEQ multiplex PCR. The sample lists 90,000 to 150,000 clones, more than 60% occurring once. The V end lost 3 bases, the J end lost 3 bases, and 6 bases lay between the germline ends. CDR3 length: 12 residues. The origin of this receptor is a man aged 35 to 55 in good health and CMV-seropositive. J is TRBJ2-5 and V is TRBV5-3; D is unclear. TRBV5-3 carries the ORF label, with uncertain function. Specimen: PBMCs. This CDR3 reads CARSYSEETQYF. CDR3 DNA sequence: TGTGCCAGAAGCTACAGTGAAGAGACCCAGTACTTC.